Sequencing of this T cell receptor (beta chain) was carried out in a study of blood T cell repertoires in COVID-19. Study information: T cells, B-cell-depleted T cells, or PBMCs provided the cDNA or gDNA that served as material.

During active infection, Seattle patients enrolled and were then monitored through disease. Per the original methods: Using reference gene primer amplification, nucleated cell counts were estimated. This table comes from immunoSEQ multiplex PCR, and its TCRdb copy is limited to in-frame clones, with some not included. V and J calls and clone size are given by that table; D and trimming were obtained from the DNA. The sample has over 150,000 clones, around 87% seen once. This TCR came from a woman older than 75 with COVID-19, enrolled during active disease. What was sequenced was peripheral blood.

CDR3 nucleotide sequence: TGTGCCAGCAGTTACGCAACCGGGACAGAAAGTGGCTACACCTTC. Amino acids: CASSYATGTESGYTF. The gene calls are TRBV6-2 or TRBV6-3 and TRBJ1-2; 7 bases line up with TRBD1. Germline CDR1 MNHEY, CDR2 SVGEGT. CDR3 length equals 15 residues. V lost 2 bases to trimming and J lost 7 bases; unmatched junction nucleotides: 10.